This TCR beta chain comes out of a study of T cell clones after liver transplantation. About the study: Standard immunosuppression, with no induction, continued until 12-24 months after transplant.

TCRbeta sequences of proliferating CFSE-low MLR cells were labeled alloreactive. Pre-transplant recipient cells met graft donor PBMCs, splenocytes, lymph-node cells, or third-party PBMCs. The CDR3 has 13 residues. Germline lookup yields CDR1 MDHEN and CDR2 SYDVKM. V was cut by 3 bases and J by 6 bases, with 9 bases left in between. On this clone itself: What it binds is not known.

Only in-frame clones appear in the TCRdb table, and some are missing; sequencing was by immunoSEQ multiplex PCR. The sample holds about 5,000 clones; 35% to 45% are singletons and the top ten take 13%. The TCR comes from a human patient who received a liver transplant. Among the T cells, some may be from the graft donor. The material sequenced was CD4+ T cells from cultured PBMCs. The rearrangement joins TRBV28 to TRBJ1-5; D is unresolved. This CDR3 is CASSFSVGQPQHF. CDR3 bases: TGTGCCAGCAGTTTTTCCGTGGGTCAGCCCCAGCATTTT. Full variable domain (missing parts from reference TRBV28 and TRBJ1-5): DVKVTQSSRYLVKRTGEKVFLECVQDMDHENMFWYRQDPGLGLRLIYFSYDVKMKEKGDIPEGYSVSREKKERFSLILESASTNQTSMYLCASSFSVGQPQHFGDGTRLSIL.